One and the same sample provided the 15 T cell receptor beta chains below, sequenced in a study of immune evolution from preneoplasia to lung adenocarcinoma. This table comes from immunoSEQ multiplex PCR, and its TCRdb copy is limited to in-frame clones, with some not included. Of some 15,000 clones listed, about 80% are singletons. Sequencing used FFPE minimally invasive lung adenocarcinoma tissue. These receptors all stem from a person aged 55 to 79 with lung adenocarcinoma.

The sample holds one count of this clone. This chain connects TRBV28 to TRBJ2-3; TRBD2 matches 9 bases. J lost 5 bases, V lost 2 bases, and 2 bases had no gene match. The CDR3 totals 14 residues. CDR1 and CDR2 from the germline V gene are MDHEN and SYDVKM. The chain's CDR3 is CASSLAGGEDTQYF. CDR3 nucleotides: TGTGCCAGCAGTTTAGCGGGAGGGGAAGATACGCAGTATTTT.

This chain joins TRBV11-2 and TRBJ1-6; D uncertain. Trimming shortened V by 4 bases and J by 10 bases, and 8 bases separated the two germline ends. Germline V gives CDR1 SGHAT, CDR2 FQNNGV. This CDR3 comprises 12 residues. CDR3 sequence: CASSYRGSPLHF. The CDR3 nucleotides are TGTGCCAGCAGCTACAGAGGCTCACCCCTCCACTTT.

The V and J genes are TRBV7-9 and TRBJ1-1; possible D gene TRBD1, 5 bases. The CDR3 extends over 14 amino acids. Germline-derived CDR1 and CDR2 are SEHNR and FQNEAQ (reference sequence). Trimming removed 6 bases from V and 8 bases from J, with 19 bases in between. CDR3 nucleotide sequence: TGTGCCAGCAGGCGTCCCGGGACGTTCTCAGAAGCTTTCTTT. Amino acid sequence: CASRRPGTFSEAFF.

In its sample, this clone ranks as large. V and J are TRBV30 and TRBJ1-2; 10 bases fit TRBD1. This CDR3 is 11 amino acids long. Germline values: CDR1 GTSNPN, CDR2 SVGIG (reference sequence). V was clipped by 8 bases and J by 9 bases; unmatched bases: 6. The CDR3 region is CALPGQGRYTF. CDR3 DNA: TGTGCCCTCCCGGGACAGGGGCGCTACACCTTC.

The sample holds one count of this clone. This sequence joins TRBV27 and TRBJ1-1; D ambiguous. V lost 6 bases to trimming and J lost 3 bases, with 8 bases between them. The germline V gene encodes CDR1 MNHEY and CDR2 SMNVEV (reference sequence). The CDR3 loop spans 12 amino acids. The CDR3 bases are TGTGCCAGCAGGGATAGGGACACTGAAGCTTTCTTT. Translated, it gives CASRDRDTEAFF.

This chain uses TRBV14 with TRBJ2-7, with D possibly TRBD1 on 5 matching bases. Germline CDR1 reads SGHDN; CDR2 reads FVKESK. The V gene lost 4 bases and the J gene lost 7 bases, with 11 bases spanning the gap. This CDR3 has 12 amino acids. As DNA, the CDR3 is TGTGCCAGCAGCCGACAGAGTCTGGAGCAGTACTTC. It specifies CASSRQSLEQYF.

This clone was seen a single time. V and J are TRBV4-3 and TRBJ2-4; 7 nucleotides align to TRBD2. Germline loops: CDR1 LGHNA, CDR2 YSLEER. The CDR3 contains 11 residues. V lost 5 bases to trimming and J lost 8 bases; unmatched junction nucleotides: 0. CDR3 residues: CASSGGDIQYF. The CDR3 nucleotides are TGCGCCAGCAGCGGGGGGGACATTCAGTACTTC.

The chain employs TRBV9 and TRBJ2-5; maybe TRBD1 (5 bases). The CDR3 runs 15 residues. CDR1 is SGDLS and CDR2 is YYNGEE in the germline V gene. V lost 0 bases to trimming and J lost 2 bases, with 11 bases between them. Written as DNA, the CDR3 is TGTGCCAGCAGCGTAGGGGGCAGGTCTCAAGAGACCCAGTACTTC. Translation: CASSVGGRSQETQYF.

J is TRBJ1-2 and V is TRBV4-3; TRBD1 matches at 9 bases. V trimming: 1 base; J trimming: 0 bases; junction bases outside the gene matches: 0. Germline V lookup: CDR1 LGHNA, CDR2 YSLEER. This CDR3 is built from 15 residues. The CDR3 bases are TGCGCCAGCAGCCAAGGACAGGGGGCTAACTATGGCTACACCTTC. It translates to CASSQGQGANYGYTF.

DNA for the CDR3: TGTGCCAGCAGGGGTCCTAACACCGGGGAGCTGTTTTTT. Translation: CASRGPNTGELFF. The chain uses TRBV28 and TRBJ2-2; no clear D gene. The germline V gene has CDR1 MDHEN and CDR2 SYDVKM. This CDR3 is built from 13 residues. The V end lost 6 bases, the J end lost 2 bases, and 7 bases lay between the germline ends.

This chain uses TRBV25-1 with TRBJ2-7; 8 bases map to TRBD1. The CDR3 contains 14 residues. Germline V gene sequence: CDR1 MGHDK, CDR2 SYGVNS. With 5 bases clipped from V and 6 bases from J, the junction kept 9 bases outside the gene matches. CDR3 amino acids: CASSPRTGMGEQYF. DNA of the CDR3: TGTGCCAGCAGTCCAAGGACAGGGATGGGCGAGCAGTACTTC.

This chain uses TRBV25-1 with TRBJ2-5; possible D gene TRBD2, 5 bases. Germline V gene data show CDR1 as MGHDK and CDR2 as SYGVNS. The CDR3 has 14 amino acids. Trimming cost V 6 bases and J 5 bases, with 16 bases left between them. The CDR3 region has the DNA TGTGCCAGCAGCGGAGGTTCTGGGTTTGAGACCCAGTACTTC. Residues: CASSGGSGFETQYF.

CDR3 protein: CASSLGRGGTGELFF. The CDR3 DNA sequence: TGTGCCAGCAGTCTTGGCAGGGGGGGCACCGGGGAGCTGTTTTTT. This sequence joins TRBV2 and TRBJ2-2; D tentatively reads TRBD1 or TRBD2 (7 bases each). CDR1 and CDR2 from the germline V gene are SNHLY and FYNNEI. The CDR3 is made up of 15 amino acids. The germline V and J ends were trimmed by 5 bases and 4 bases, with 14 bases remaining between them.

This chain joins TRBV19 and TRBJ1-1, with D perhaps matching TRBD1 (5 bases). CDR3 size: 16 residues. Trimming pared 11 bases from V and 0 bases from J, leaving 22 bases between. Germline assignment: CDR1 LNHDA and CDR2 SQIVND (reference sequence). The CDR3 bases are TGTGCCGCTACGACGGGGCCACGCGTCATGAACACTGAAGCTTTCTTT. This sequence encodes CAATTGPRVMNTEAFF.

This sequence joins TRBV4-2 and TRBJ1-4; no firm D call. Trimming left V 0 bases short and J 3 bases short, with 8 bases between. Germline CDR1 LGHNA, CDR2 YNFKEQ. This CDR3 contains 15 residues. CDR3 loop: CASSQEGGSNEKLFF. The CDR3 coding sequence is TGTGCCAGCAGCCAAGAAGGAGGGTCTAATGAAAAACTGTTTTTT.